This entry concerns a single T cell receptor beta chain. In the original processing: Estimation of nucleated cell counts was performed using reference gene primer amplification. The data were produced by immunoSEQ multiplex PCR, yet TCRdb's version contains in-frame clones alone and is incomplete. That table gives V, J and clone size, and the DNA gave D and trimming. The repertoire holds 300,000 to 400,000 clones, roughly nine tenths seen once, with approximately 0.99% in the top ten. The data stem from a study of blood T cell repertoires in COVID-19. Study-level background: Sources were T cells, B-cell-depleted T cells, or PBMCs; the material itself was cDNA or gDNA.

CDR3 length equals 16 residues. Per the germline V gene, CDR1 is SGHNT and CDR2 is YYREEE (reference sequence). Trimming took 0 bases from V and 6 from J; bases not matched to a gene: 10. The sequencing sample was made of PBMCs or T cells enriched from blood (not recorded which). The receptor was isolated from a woman in her thirties who had recovered from COVID-19. The V call is TRBV5-4, the J call TRBJ2-7; 9 positions agree with TRBD1. DNA of the CDR3: TGTGCCAGCAGCTTGGATTTGACAGGGGGGAAGGCCGAGCAGTACTTC. It encodes CASSLDLTGGKAEQYF.